Listed here is a single T cell receptor beta chain. Its antigen is currently not known. No clone much larger than this one lies a single base away; base qualities are absent. The V and J ends are trimmed by 2 bases and 0 bases, leaving 9 bases between them. CDR1 and CDR2 (DFQATT, SNEGSKA) derive from the germline V gene (reference sequence). From its cysteine to its phenylalanine, the CDR3 spans 14 amino acids. The retained sequence is limited to the CDR3, 42 bases, with the frame set at the first base. The source of the sample is a study of CD8 T cells in Susac syndrome (dated by TCRdb to the late 2010s). General notes on the study: Repertoire sequencing was used to test whether CD8+ T cell activation and differentiation in Susac syndrome was antigen driven. CD8+ T cell repertoire clonality was compared between more than 9 healthy donors, roughly 14 Susac syndrome patients and 15 or so multiple sclerosis patients. Broad study findings and their caveats: The number of individuals in the TCR sequencing and HLA analysis was acknowledged as relatively small.

High-throughput TCR beta sequencing profiled peripheral blood CD8+ and CD4+ T cells from healthy donors, Susac syndrome patients and multiple sclerosis patients. Multiple sclerosis controls were treatment-naive patients with stable or active relapsing-remitting disease fulfilling revised McDonald criteria. Bulk CD8+ and CD4+ T cells were purified by magnetic negative isolation, whereas CD8+ TEMRA cells were enriched by FACS. Blood was drawn into EDTA tubes, processed within 24 hours, and PBMCs were isolated by density gradient centrifugation. PBMCs intended for TCR sequencing were frozen in liquid nitrogen and were later thawed in a 37 degrees C water bath. A purity of at least 90% was achieved for sorted or isolated CD4+, CD8+ and CD8+ TEMRA cells. RNA was extracted with the RNeasy kit and 0.5 to 1 ug was reverse transcribed using random hexamers. The immunoSEQ multiplex PCR assay, covering 54 Vbeta and 13 Jbeta segments, was used to amplify TCR beta CDR3 regions. Bias from PCR amplification was corrected by using a synthetic template baseline for primer optimization and for computational correction. The original pipeline was this. Only productive sequences were kept, with reads annotated to V, D and J genes according to IMGT and analyzed in immunoSEQ Analyzer. Clonality was calculated as one minus the Shannon entropy normalized by log2 of the number of productive unique sequences. For each patient and control, public and private clones were evaluated within the 100 most prevalent clones. Clones were defined as Susac-specific when absent from the healthy and MS cohorts, from roughly 1,100 published viral clones and from other ImmuneACCESS disease sequences. Clones were called with MiXCR by TCRdb after fastp trimmed the public reads at Q25, and only in-frame beta chains were retained. Entries are consolidated by CDR3 protein sequence, retaining the most common genes and DNA. In this record, the V and J calls reflect TCRdb's handling and not the investigators' own analysis. This sample is represented by 150,000 or so distinct CDR3 sequences; roughly 96% of them were singletons. 0.14% to 0.15% of the sample belongs to the ten largest clones.

The V and J genes are TRBV20-1 and TRBJ2-3; the D region possibly corresponds to TRBD2 (6 bases align). This clonotype was sampled from a human donor with multiple sclerosis. Material for sequencing was CD8+ T cells from PBMCs. At the DNA level, the sequence is TGCAGTGCTAGATCGGAGGGTAGCACAGATACGCAGTATTTT. Its product reads: CSARSEGSTDTQYF.